A selection of T cell receptor beta chains follows, all from one sample in a study of blood T cell repertoires in COVID-19. Assay: immunoSEQ multiplex PCR; the TCRdb copy retains only in-frame clones and omits some. Of some 460,000 clones listed, about 89% were seen once; the top ten hold around 4.5%. Sequenced material: peripheral blood. All receptors derive from a woman younger than 45 with acute or convalescent COVID-19. The CDR3 runs from the conserved cysteine through the conserved F or W. The D gene is left open where the match is weak. Clone size, where shown, is once, few, many, or a class for clones that have expanded.

clone_size j_call d_call v_call cdr3_aa cdr3_nt
. TRBJ1-2 TRBD1 TRBV18 CASSRTGTGGHGGYTF TGTGCCAGCTCACGGACCGGGACAGGGGGCCACGGAGGCTACACCTTC
. TRBJ2-6 . TRBV2 CASSFDPGQPDSGANVLTF TGTGCCAGCAGTTTTGACCCAGGACAGCCTGACTCTGGGGCCAACGTCCTGACTTTC
. TRBJ2-4 TRBD2 TRBV5-6 CASSPLGTSGVNIQYF TGTGCCAGCAGCCCACTAGGGACTAGCGGGGTAAACATTCAGTACTTC
. TRBJ2-1 TRBD2 TRBV9 CASSVAGRVLYNEQFF TGTGCCAGCAGCGTAGCTGGGAGGGTGCTGTACAATGAGCAGTTCTTC
. TRBJ2-2 . TRBV6-5 CASRRDHNTGELFF TGTGCCAGCAGGCGGGACCACAACACCGGGGAGCTGTTTTTT
few TRBJ1-6 . TRBV6-7 CASSYWTFPGVASSPLHF TGTGCCAGCAGTTACTGGACGTTCCCCGGGGTCGCAAGTTCACCCCTCCACTTT
. TRBJ1-1 . TRBV7-3 CASSLWQNTEAFF TGTGCCAGCAGCTTATGGCAGAACACTGAAGCTTTCTTT
. TRBJ1-1 . TRBV5-4 CASSLPTGNTEAFF TGTGCCAGCAGCCTACCGACAGGTAACACTGAAGCTTTCTTT
. TRBJ1-5 . TRBV19 CASSGGFYSNQPQHF TGTGCCAGTAGTGGGGGGTTTTATAGCAATCAGCCCCAGCATTTT
. TRBJ2-1 . TRBV4-1 CASSQPIITEYNEQFF TGCGCCAGCAGCCAGCCCATTATCACAGAGTACAATGAGCAGTTCTTC
. TRBJ2-7 . TRBV5-8 CASSLRQARSYEQYF TGTGCCAGCAGCTTGCGACAGGCTCGGTCCTACGAGCAGTACTTC
. TRBJ2-1 TRBD2 TRBV5-1 CASSIPRAGGNEQFF TGCGCCAGCAGCATACCCCGAGCGGGGGGCAATGAGCAGTTCTTC
. TRBJ2-7 . TRBV19 CASMKTGF TGTGCCAGTATGAAGACAGGCTTC
. TRBJ1-4 TRBD1 TRBV9 CASSPASGTGGTNEKLFF TGTGCCAGCAGCCCAGCCTCCGGGACAGGGGGCACTAATGAAAAACTGTTTTTT
. TRBJ1-1 . TRBV2 CASSYIRNTEAFF TGTGCCAGCAGTTATATCAGGAACACTGAAGCTTTCTTT
. TRBJ2-1 TRBD2 TRBV2 CASGKGQRGVLFF TGTGCCAGCGGGAAGGGCCAGCGGGGGGTGCTGTTCTTC
. TRBJ2-5 . TRBV5-1 CASSRTQGRSGEYQETQYF TGCGCCAGCAGCCGCACACAGGGTCGGTCAGGGGAGTACCAAGAGACCCAGTACTTC
. TRBJ2-3 TRBD2 TRBV3-1/TRBV3-2 CASSPSGVGVYF TGTGCCAGCAGCCCTAGCGGGGTCGGAGTCTATTTT
once TRBJ1-3 TRBD1 TRBV5-4 CASSWDRGTGNTIYF TGTGCCAGCAGTTGGGACAGGGGAACTGGAAACACCATATATTTT
. TRBJ1-1 . TRBV7-2 CASSLYLFGGSANTEAFF TGTGCCAGCAGCTTATATCTTTTTGGCGGGTCAGCGAACACTGAAGCTTTCTTT
. TRBJ2-7 TRBD1 TRBV2 CASSGAGQGGRQYF TGTGCCAGCAGCGGTGCGGGACAGGGGGGCCGGCAGTACTTC
. TRBJ1-1 TRBD1 TRBV4-2 CASSQRTGNMNTEAFF TGTGCCAGCAGCCAAAGGACAGGGAATATGAACACTGAAGCTTTCTTT
. TRBJ2-3 . TRBV7-2 CASSLAGAPDTQYF TGTGCCAGCAGCTTAGCGGGGGCGCCAGATACGCAGTATTTT
. TRBJ2-1 TRBD1 TRBV7-9 CASSYTGQYNEQFF TGTGCCAGCAGCTACACGGGACAGTACAATGAGCAGTTCTTC
. TRBJ2-7 . TRBV2 CASSVGSGFEQYF TGTGCCAGCAGTGTCGGGTCGGGATTCGAGCAGTACTTC
. TRBJ2-7 TRBD2 TRBV10-3 CAISESGLSGNSYEQYF TGTGCCATCAGTGAGTCGGGCCTTAGCGGGAACTCCTACGAGCAGTACTTC
. TRBJ2-3 . TRBV5-1 CASSFLGGDTDTQYF TGCGCCAGCAGCTTCTTGGGCGGGGACACAGATACGCAGTATTTT
. TRBJ2-1 TRBD2 TRBV5-8 CASSLVQGGLAGRSYNEQFF TGTGCCAGCAGCTTGGTACAGGGAGGGCTAGCGGGGCGCTCCTACAATGAGCAGTTCTTC